Listed below are T cell receptor beta chains from one sample, sequenced in a study of blood T cell repertoires in COVID-19. The assay was immunoSEQ multiplex PCR, and TCRdb's table has in-frame clones only and misses some. The sample records tens of thousands of clones, 85% being singletons. Sequencing used peripheral blood. The receptor set was obtained from a man between 60 and 70 years old with COVID-19, enrolled during active disease. The CDR3 runs from the conserved cysteine through the conserved F or W. The D gene is left open where the match is weak. Size is omitted from some rows. Given values are once, few, many or a class for expanded clones.

-	TRBV6-5	TRBJ1-3	-	TGTGCCAGCAGTCTCTATGGGCATGCTGGAAACACCATATATTTT	CASSLYGHAGNTIYF
-	TRBV6-6	TRBJ1-2	-	TGTGCCAGCAGTTCTGACAAGTACTATGGCTACACCTTC	CASSSDKYYGYTF
TRBD2	TRBV7-2	TRBJ2-1	-	TGTGCCAGCAGAACGGGACTAGTCAATGAGCAGTTCTTC	CASRTGLVNEQFF
-	TRBV29-1	TRBJ1-6	-	TGCAGCGTCATGGGACGGGGGAATTCACCCCTCCACTTT	CSVMGRGNSPLHF
TRBD2	TRBV18	TRBJ2-5	-	TGTGCCAGCTCACCATTCACGCCTAGCGGGAAACAAGAGACCCAGTACTTC	CASSPFTPSGKQETQYF
-	TRBV6-5	TRBJ1-1	-	TGTGCCAGCGGAATCCTTACACAGGGTTCCACTGAAGCTTTCTTT	CASGILTQGSTEAFF
-	TRBV20-1	TRBJ1-2	-	TGCAGTGCTAGTAAAGGCAGGGACTACTATGGCTACACCTTC	CSASKGRDYYGYTF
-	TRBV6-1	TRBJ1-3	once	TGTGCCAGCAGTGATTTCGACCGGGGGGCTGGAAACACCATATATTTT	CASSDFDRGAGNTIYF
TRBD1	TRBV5-1	TRBJ2-2	-	TGCGCCAGCAGCTTGGGTTTGGGACAGTCCGGGGAGCTGTTTTTT	CASSLGLGQSGELFF
TRBD2	TRBV11-2	TRBJ2-1	-	TGTGCCAGCACCTCGGGGGGGTACAATGAGCAGTTCTTC	CASTSGGYNEQFF
TRBD2	TRBV2	TRBJ2-5	-	TGTGCCAGCAGTCCCGGGCCGGGAGGAGCCCAAGAGACCCAGTACTTC	CASSPGPGGAQETQYF
TRBD1	TRBV2	TRBJ1-4	-	TGTGCCAGCAGTGATTTCGACAGGGGTGGCGAAAAACTGTTTTTT	CASSDFDRGGEKLFF
TRBD2	TRBV30	TRBJ2-5	-	TGTGCCTGGAGTCGGGGGATTAGCGGGGGCCCAGAGACCCAGTACTTC	CAWSRGISGGPETQYF
-	TRBV19	TRBJ1-6	-	TGTGCCAGTAGTATCTCCGGGACAACTAGGTATAATTCACCCCTCCACTTT	CASSISGTTRYNSPLHF
-	TRBV7-6	TRBJ1-3	-	TGTGCCAGCAGCTTCACCTCGCCGGGGGTGTCTGGAAACACCATATATTTT	CASSFTSPGVSGNTIYF
TRBD1	TRBV9	TRBJ1-2	-	TGTGCCAGCAGCGTAGAATCAGGGGGTTATGGCTACACCTTC	CASSVESGGYGYTF
-	TRBV28	TRBJ2-7	-	TGTGCCAGCAGTTTCCTGACCAAAGGCGTAGGGGGTTACGAGCAGTACTTC	CASSFLTKGVGGYEQYF
-	TRBV19	TRBJ1-4	-	TGTGCCAGTAGTATAGACCACAGGACTAATGAAAAACTGTTTTTT	CASSIDHRTNEKLFF
TRBD2	TRBV3-1/TRBV3-2	TRBJ2-1	-	TGTGCCAGCAGCCAAGTTGGGCTAGCGGGGCCTTACAATGAGCAGTTCTTC	CASSQVGLAGPYNEQFF
-	TRBV12-3/TRBV12-4	TRBJ1-1	once	TGTGCCAGCAGTTTGACGGACAACGAAGCTTTCTTT	CASSLTDNEAFF
TRBD2	TRBV2	TRBJ2-7	-	TGTGCCAGCAGTGGCGGGGACGGGACTAGCTCCTACGAGCAGTACTTC	CASSGGDGTSSYEQYF
TRBD1	TRBV5-4	TRBJ2-1	once	TGTGCCAGCAGACAACAGGGGTCCAATGAGCAGTTCTTC	CASRQQGSNEQFF
-	TRBV18	TRBJ1-3	-	TGTGCCAGCTCATCTGACAGGACCACCTCTGGAAACACCATATATTTT	CASSSDRTTSGNTIYF
-	TRBV7-3	TRBJ2-2	-	TGTGCCAGCAGCTCTACTCCCGAGACTAATGGGGAGCTGTTTTTT	CASSSTPETNGELFF
TRBD1	TRBV6-5	TRBJ1-2	-	TGTGCCAGCAGTTACTCGGCAGGGGGAATCTATGGCTACACCTTC	CASSYSAGGIYGYTF
TRBD1	TRBV5-1	TRBJ2-5	-	TGCGCCAGCAGGACCGGGACAGGGGAAGAGACCCAGTACTTC	CASRTGTGEETQYF
TRBD1	TRBV12-5	TRBJ1-4	-	TGTGCTAGTGCACAGGGGTGGGCTAATGAAAAACTGTTTTTT	CASAQGWANEKLFF
TRBD1	TRBV14	TRBJ1-4	-	TGTGCCAGCAGCCAGGAGGGACAGGGTTTTGGAAAACTGTTTTTT	CASSQEGQGFGKLFF
TRBD2	TRBV5-1	TRBJ2-5	-	TGCGCCAGCAGCTTCGGACTAGCGGGAAACCAAGAGACCCAGTACTTC	CASSFGLAGNQETQYF
TRBD1	TRBV11-1	TRBJ1-5	-	TGTGCCAGCAGCCTACAGGGGGGACAGCCCCAGCATTTT	CASSLQGGQPQHF
TRBD1	TRBV6-5	TRBJ1-5	few	TGTGCCAGCAGTTCAAGAGGGGGCCAGCCCCAGCATTTT	CASSSRGGQPQHF
-	TRBV2	TRBJ2-7	-	TGTGCCAGCAGTGCCCCGGACGAGCAGTACTTC	CASSAPDEQYF
-	TRBV27	TRBJ2-2	-	TGTGCCAGCAGTTTGTGGGCAGGGTACACCGGGGAGCTGTTTTTT	CASSLWAGYTGELFF
-	TRBV15	TRBJ1-2	few	TGTGCCACCAGCAGAGAGGTCAGCTATGGCTACACCTTC	CATSREVSYGYTF
-	TRBV7-9	TRBJ2-5	-	TGTGCCAGCAGCTTAGTGGGGGCCCGTCGGGAGACCCAGTACTTC	CASSLVGARRETQYF
-	TRBV20-1	TRBJ1-1	-	TGCAGTGCTAGAGGGCAGCGCCAAGCTTTCTTT	CSARGQRQAFF
TRBD2	TRBV7-7	TRBJ2-1	-	TGTGCCAGCAGCTCCTCTAGCGGCCGCTACAATGAGCAGTTCTTC	CASSSSSGRYNEQFF
-	TRBV18	TRBJ1-3	-	TGTGCCAGCTCACCACCGGGACAAAACACCATATATTTT	CASSPPGQNTIYF
-	TRBV6-5	TRBJ1-4	-	TGTGCCAGCAGTTCAAACCCCGGACAGAATGAAAAACTGTTTTTT	CASSSNPGQNEKLFF
-	TRBV3-1/TRBV3-2	TRBJ2-1	-	TGTGCCAGCAGCCTCGAAGGGGGAGATAGCCGGTTCTTC	CASSLEGGDSRFF
TRBD2	TRBV7-2	TRBJ2-1	-	TGTGCCAGCAGCTTAACTAGCGGTACCTACAATGAGCAGTTCTTC	CASSLTSGTYNEQFF
TRBD1	TRBV10-1	TRBJ2-1	-	TGCGCCAGCAGTGAGTTCCGGGACAGGGGATACAATGAGCAGTTCTTC	CASSEFRDRGYNEQFF
-	TRBV4-2	TRBJ2-6	-	TGTGCCAGCAGCCAAGATCTCACACTCGGAGCGTCTGGGGCCAACGTCCTGACTTTC	CASSQDLTLGASGANVLTF
TRBD1	TRBV10-3	TRBJ2-7	-	TGTGCCATCCGGAACGACAGGGAGTGGCAGTACTTC	CAIRNDREWQYF
-	TRBV7-3	TRBJ2-7	-	TGTGCCAGCAGCAGATCCGGGACTTCCTACGAGCAGTACTTC	CASSRSGTSYEQYF
-	TRBV30	TRBJ2-5	-	TGTGCCTGGAGTATGGGACTGGGGGAAGAGACCCAGTACTTC	CAWSMGLGEETQYF
-	TRBV11-2	TRBJ1-1	-	TGTGCCAGCAGTCCTCGGGCGGGGTTGAACACTGAAGCTTTCTTT	CASSPRAGLNTEAFF
TRBD1	TRBV6-5	TRBJ1-2	-	TGTGCCAGCTTTGTGTGGACAGGGGGCAATGGCTACACCTTC	CASFVWTGGNGYTF
TRBD1	TRBV12-3/TRBV12-4	TRBJ2-7	-	TGTGCCAGCAGTCCTACACAGGGGCACGAGCAGTACTTC	CASSPTQGHEQYF
TRBD2	TRBV7-9	TRBJ2-5	-	TGTGCCAGCAGCTTAGGACTAGCCCAAGAGACCCAGTACTTC	CASSLGLAQETQYF
-	TRBV19	TRBJ1-5	-	TGTGCCAGTAGTATAACGGGAAGCAATCAGCCCCAGCATTTT	CASSITGSNQPQHF
-	TRBV5-6	TRBJ1-5	-	TGTGCCAGCAGCTTGGCCGCGGGAACAAATCAGCCCCAGCATTTT	CASSLAAGTNQPQHF
-	TRBV3-1/TRBV3-2	TRBJ1-2	-	TGTGCCAGCAGCCAAGATATCGCGGGCCGAGGAAGCTACACCTTC	CASSQDIAGRGSYTF